This TCR beta chain was documented in a study of molecular identifiers for immune sequencing clone quantification. For this clonotype: Its cognate antigen is unknown.

This CDR3 is 14 amino acids long. V was pared by 3 bases and J by 7 bases, with 16 bases between. CDR1 is SGHVS and CDR2 is FNYEAQ in the germline V gene. Study-level results: Under 1% of molecules in naive cells, but over 98% of effector molecules, belonged to clones above 20 RNA copies.

Naive CD8 T cells, phenotype CD8+CD4-CCR7+CD45RA+, were sorted. MiXCR, run by TCRdb on the PCR reads, gives a single entry per CDR3 protein. The data hold some 65,000 distinct CDR3 sequences, with about 18% observed a single time. This receptor was identified in a human donor in good health. Some libraries in this study had Jurkat cell RNA spiked in. Sequenced: naive CD8+ T cells from blood, with Jurkat cell RNA spiked in. The subset denotes: FACS-sorted CD8+CD4-CCR7+CD45RA+ naive T cells. V gene TRBV7-6 combines with J gene TRBJ2-7, with a possible D match to TRBD2 (6 bases). For the CDR3, the DNA is TGTGCCAGCAGCTTGGGGACGGGGGACGAGGAGCAGTACTTC. Its translation: CASSLGTGDEEQYF.